This T cell receptor beta chain was observed in a study of cytomegalovirus exposure and HLA in healthy donors. Both 60 Vbeta primers and 13 Jbeta primers went into the PCR. The data were produced by immunoSEQ multiplex PCR, yet TCRdb's version contains in-frame clones alone and is incomplete. The sample has fewer than 250,000 clones, around 83% seen once. Whole-study results and caveats: The sole available immune exposure information was CMV serostatus. When presence/absence was analysed, sequencing depth was taken to be roughly uniform across donors.

On this clone: Its specificity is unknown.

The sequencing sample was made of PBMCs. The TCR originated in a girl aged 10 to 17 in good health and CMV-seronegative.

CDR3 region: CASSALQGAQMDTQYF. In DNA, the CDR3 is TGTGCCAGCAGCGCGCTGCAGGGGGCGCAGATGGATACGCAGTATTTT. The V call is TRBV9, the J call TRBJ2-3; TRBD1 matches 8 bases. After removal of 3 bases from V and 6 bases from J, the junction contained 12 bases not matched to a gene. CDR3 length: 16 residues. CDR1 SGDLS and CDR2 YYNGEE come from the germline V gene. Together with reference TRBV9 and TRBJ2-3, the CDR3 gives the full variable domain: DSGVTQTPKHLITATGQRVTLRCSPRSGDLSVYWYQQSLDQGLQFLIQYYNGEERAKGNILERFSAQQFPDLHSELNLSSLELGDSALYFCASSALQGAQMDTQYFGPGTRLTVL.